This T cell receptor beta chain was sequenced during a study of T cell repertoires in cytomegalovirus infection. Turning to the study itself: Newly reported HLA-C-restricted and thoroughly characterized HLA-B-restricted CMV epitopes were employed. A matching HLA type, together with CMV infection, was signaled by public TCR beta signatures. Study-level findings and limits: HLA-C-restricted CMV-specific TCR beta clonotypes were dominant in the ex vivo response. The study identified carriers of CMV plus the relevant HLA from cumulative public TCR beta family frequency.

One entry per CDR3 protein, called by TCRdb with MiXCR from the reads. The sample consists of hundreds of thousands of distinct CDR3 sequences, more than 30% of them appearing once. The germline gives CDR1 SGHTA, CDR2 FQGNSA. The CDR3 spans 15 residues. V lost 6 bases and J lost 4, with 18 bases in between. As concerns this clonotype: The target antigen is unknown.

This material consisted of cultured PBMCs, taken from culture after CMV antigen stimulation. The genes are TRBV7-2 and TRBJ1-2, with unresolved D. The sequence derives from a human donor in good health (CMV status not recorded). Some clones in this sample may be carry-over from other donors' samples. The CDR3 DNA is TGTGCCAGCAGTCCGGCCGACCCGAACGCCTATGGCTACACCTTC. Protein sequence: CASSPADPNAYGYTF.